Following are 9 T cell receptor beta chains from one sample sequenced in a study of human thymus T cells. Resections were taken during corrective heart surgery, and the thymus tissue came from these. Sequencing used immunoSEQ multiplex PCR; TCRdb keeps in-frame clones, though not all of them. The sample includes under 95,000 clones, 85% to 95% seen only once; the top ten take around 0.03%. Input material: thymus tissue. The source of these receptors is a girl in the first two years of life with a congenital heart defect but otherwise immunologically healthy.

The CDR3 region has the DNA TGTGCCAGCAGCCCATCGGATCAGGACAGTGGATTCCAGCCCCAGCATTTT. Translation gives CASSPSDQDSGFQPQHF. The chain recombines TRBV28 with TRBJ1-5, with D tentatively TRBD1 (6 bases). Germline V gene sequence: CDR1 MDHEN, CDR2 SYDVKM. The V end was cut by 6 bases, the J end by 7 bases, with 25 bases between. There are 17 residues in the CDR3. The variable domain in full, with the rest retrieved from reference TRBV28 and TRBJ1-5, is DVKVTQSSRYLVKRTGEKVFLECVQDMDHENMFWYRQDPGLGLRLIYFSYDVKMKEKGDIPEGYSVSREKKERFSLILESASTNQTSMYLCASSPSDQDSGFQPQHFGDGTRLSIL.

The V gene is TRBV6-5, the J gene TRBJ1-5, with TRBD1 matching 12 bases. The V and J ends lost 5 bases and 7 bases, in that order; junction bases with no gene match: 6. Germline CDR1 is MNHEY and CDR2 is SVGAGI. There are 15 residues in the CDR3. The CDR3 sequence: CASSGTGGVGQPQHF. DNA of the CDR3: TGTGCCAGCAGTGGGACAGGGGGCGTCGGACAGCCCCAGCATTTT.

This chain links TRBV4-1 with TRBJ1-5; D gene uncertain. V lost 0 bases to trimming and J lost 5 bases, with 8 bases between them. Germline lookup yields CDR1 MGHRA and CDR2 YSYEKL. CDR3 length: 14 residues. In DNA, the CDR3 is TGCGCCAGCAGCCAAGATCTTGAGGATCAGCCCCAGCATTTT. This gives the protein CASSQDLEDQPQHF.

J is TRBJ1-2 and V is TRBV15; 7 nucleotides line up with TRBD1. Unmatched junction bases numbered 18, after V lost 0 bases and J lost 2 bases. The CDR3 consists of 20 residues. CDR1 is LNHNV, CDR2 YYDKDF, per germline (reference sequence). The CDR3 sequence is CATSRDSLLWDSPQNYGYTF. CDR3 nucleotides: TGTGCCACCAGCAGAGACTCTCTTTTGTGGGACAGCCCACAAAACTATGGCTACACCTTC.

The gene calls are TRBV5-6 and TRBJ1-6; D gene ambiguous. Germline assignment: CDR1 SGHDT and CDR2 YYEEEE. This CDR3 has 14 residues. V shed 0 bases and J shed 13 bases, with 14 bases lying between them. As DNA, the CDR3 is TGTGCCAGCAGCTTGGAAAGGTTGAGGAGTCCCCTCCACTTT. This encodes CASSLERLRSPLHF.

The V and J genes are TRBV11-2 and TRBJ2-7; perhaps TRBD2 as D (5 bases). Looked up from germline, CDR1 is SGHAT and CDR2 is FQNNGV. The CDR3 is made up of 14 amino acids. Between the trimmed V and J ends, which lost 5 bases and 2 bases, there was a span of 13 bases. The CDR3 DNA reads as TGTGCCAGCAGCGGGCACGGGGAACCCTACGAGCAGTACTTC. Its translation: CASSGHGEPYEQYF.

This clone has only one observation. The chain couples TRBV6-6 to TRBJ2-3; tentative D call: TRBD2 (5 bases). Trimming stripped 6 bases from V and 6 bases from J, with 16 bases between. Germline V gene lookup returns CDR1 MNHNY and CDR2 SVGAGI (reference sequence). This CDR3 is built from 14 residues. DNA of the CDR3: TGTGCCAGCAGGTCGGACTGGACGTTGGATACGCAGTATTTT. Its protein is CASRSDWTLDTQYF.

The chain uses TRBV11-2 and TRBJ1-1; D ambiguous. The V gene lost 0 bases and the J gene lost 6 bases, with 14 bases spanning the gap. CDR1 is SGHAT and CDR2 is FQNNGV in the germline V gene. The CDR3 contains 15 residues. The CDR3 sequence: CASSLERAGGAEAFF. CDR3 in DNA: TGTGCCAGCAGCTTAGAACGAGCGGGTGGGGCTGAAGCTTTCTTT.

This clone was detected only a few times. The chain carries TRBV29-1 and TRBJ1-1, with TRBD1 as a possible D gene (5 bases). The CDR3 runs 15 residues. Looked up from germline, CDR1 is SQVTM and CDR2 is ANQGSEA. Trimming shortened V by 1 base and J by 4 bases, and 16 bases separated the two germline ends. CDR3 in amino acids: CSVEGAGLYGTEAFF. The CDR3 DNA is TGCAGCGTTGAAGGGGCAGGGTTGTACGGCACTGAAGCTTTCTTT.